These T cell receptor beta chains were read from a single sample in a study of T cells in Graves' hyperthyroidism and ophthalmopathy. One entry per CDR3 protein, called by TCRdb with MiXCR from the multiplex PCR reads. The sample includes a few hundred thousand distinct CDR3 sequences, less than 25% of them seen just once. Sequenced material: blood. Source of these receptors: a man between 18 and 35 years old with Graves' hyperthyroidism. The CDR3 runs from the conserved cysteine through the conserved F or W. D genes are given only for firm matches. Clone size is not always given. Where it is, it says once, few, many or a class for expanded clones.

few	TRBV29-1	-	TRBJ2-7	TGCAGCGTTGAGGCAGGAAAGTCCGAGCAGTACTTC	CSVEAGKSEQYF
many	TRBV11-2	-	TRBJ1-3	TGTGCCAGTAGCTCCCGCCTCTCTGGAAACACCATATATTTT	CASSSRLSGNTIYF
-	TRBV9	TRBD2	TRBJ2-5	TGTGCCAGCAGCGCTGGACTAGCGGGGCAGTGGGAGACCCAGTACTTC	CASSAGLAGQWETQYF
few	TRBV9	-	TRBJ2-5	TGTGCCAGCAGCCCAAAGGAGGGGGAGACCCAGTACTTC	CASSPKEGETQYF
many	TRBV18	-	TRBJ2-7	TGTGCCAGCTCCCCGCCCGACAGCCTCTACGAGCAGTACTTC	CASSPPDSLYEQYF
many	TRBV11-2	-	TRBJ2-5	TGTGCCAGCAGCTCCTCAGGCACCATCAAAGAGACCCAGTACTTC	CASSSSGTIKETQYF
few	TRBV5-1	TRBD1	TRBJ1-2	TGCGCCAGCAGTGAGATCCACATCCGACAGGGTGGTGGCTACACCTTC	CASSEIHIRQGGGYTF
many	TRBV20-1	-	TRBJ1-6	TGCAGTGCTCGAGGACAGATAGGGCTCTCACCCCTCCACTTT	CSARGQIGLSPLHF
many	TRBV20-1	-	TRBJ1-6	TGCAGTGCTAGGATAGGGGAGGTTGAATCACCCCTCCACTTT	CSARIGEVESPLHF
many	TRBV14	-	TRBJ1-4	TGTGCCAGCAGCCAGAGACACACAGTTGGATTTGAAAAACTGTTTTTT	CASSQRHTVGFEKLFF
many	TRBV6-5	-	TRBJ2-7	TGTGCCAGCAGTTACTCGGACCGGGACACAAATTACGAGCAGTACTTC	CASSYSDRDTNYEQYF
many	TRBV9	-	TRBJ2-7	TGTGCCAGCAGCGTAGCCCTCAGTTACGAGCAGTACTTC	CASSVALSYEQYF
many	TRBV7-8	-	TRBJ2-1	TGTGCCAGCAGCACCCTTTCGAATGAGCAGTTCTTC	CASSTLSNEQFF
few	TRBV6-5	-	TRBJ2-5	TGTGCCAGCAGTTACGTCAGCTGGGGGACCCAGTACTTC	CASSYVSWGTQYF
many	TRBV6-5	-	TRBJ1-1	TGTGCCAGCAGTTATTTCCAGGGGACCGCGGAAGCTTTCTTT	CASSYFQGTAEAFF
many	TRBV4-1	-	TRBJ2-7	TGCGCCAGCAGCCTAACCCAAGGGACGTCCGAGCAGTACTTC	CASSLTQGTSEQYF
many	TRBV29-1	-	TRBJ1-1	TGCAGCGTCGCGGTGCAGGGACTCTACACTGAAGCTTTCTTT	CSVAVQGLYTEAFF
many	TRBV2	-	TRBJ1-5	TGTGCCAGCAGTGGGGGCGGGTGGAATCAGCCCCAGCATTTT	CASSGGGWNQPQHF
-	TRBV6-4	-	TRBJ2-2	TGTGCCAGCAGTGCGCAGGGGCAGACCGGGGAGCTGTTTTTT	CASSAQGQTGELFF
many	TRBV27	TRBD1	TRBJ1-1	TGTGCCAGCAGTCAACAGGGGGGATACACTGAAGCTTTCTTT	CASSQQGGYTEAFF
many	TRBV29-1	-	TRBJ2-7	TGCAGCGTAGCTCCCAGGCCGGGCCCCATCTCCTACGAGCAGTACTTC	CSVAPRPGPISYEQYF
-	TRBV6-1	-	TRBJ2-2	TGTGCCAGCAGTCCACCGGGACTCGCCTTAAACACCGGGGAGCTGTTTTTT	CASSPPGLALNTGELFF
-	TRBV5-1	-	TRBJ1-1	TGCGCCAGCAGCCCACGAGGCGGTTTCCCTGAAGCTTTCTTT	CASSPRGGFPEAFF
-	TRBV7-2	-	TRBJ1-2	TGTGCTGGGAGTGGCTACACCTTC	CAGSGYTF
many	TRBV20-1	-	TRBJ1-2	TGCAGTGCCACCAACCCGGGACCGTATGGCTACACCTTC	CSATNPGPYGYTF
many	TRBV6-6	-	TRBJ1-2	TGTGCCAGCAGATTCCGAATTTCGGACTATGGCTACACCTTC	CASRFRISDYGYTF
many	TRBV12-3/TRBV12-4	-	TRBJ2-7	TGTGCCAGCAGTTTAGCAAGACGCCAATCTGCCTACGAGCAGTACTTC	CASSLARRQSAYEQYF